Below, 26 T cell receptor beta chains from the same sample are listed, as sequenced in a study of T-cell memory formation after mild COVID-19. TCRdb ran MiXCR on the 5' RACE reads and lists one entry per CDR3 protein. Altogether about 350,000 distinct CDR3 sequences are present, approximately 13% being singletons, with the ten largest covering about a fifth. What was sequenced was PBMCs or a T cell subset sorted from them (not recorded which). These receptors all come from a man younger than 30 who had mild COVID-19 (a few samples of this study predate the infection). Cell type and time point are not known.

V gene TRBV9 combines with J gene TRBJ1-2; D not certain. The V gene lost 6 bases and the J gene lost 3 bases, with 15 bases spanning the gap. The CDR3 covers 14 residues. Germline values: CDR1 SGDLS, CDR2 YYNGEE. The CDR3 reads CASTMGLGYYGYTF. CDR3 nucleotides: TGTGCCAGCACCATGGGGTTAGGGTACTATGGCTACACCTTC.

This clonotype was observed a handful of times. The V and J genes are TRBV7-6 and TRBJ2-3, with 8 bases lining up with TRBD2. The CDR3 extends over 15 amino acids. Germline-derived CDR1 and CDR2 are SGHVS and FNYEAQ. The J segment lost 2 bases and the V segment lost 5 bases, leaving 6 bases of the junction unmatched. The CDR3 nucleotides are TGTGCCAGCAGCCGACTAGCGAGGTACACAGATACGCAGTATTTT. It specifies CASSRLARYTDTQYF.

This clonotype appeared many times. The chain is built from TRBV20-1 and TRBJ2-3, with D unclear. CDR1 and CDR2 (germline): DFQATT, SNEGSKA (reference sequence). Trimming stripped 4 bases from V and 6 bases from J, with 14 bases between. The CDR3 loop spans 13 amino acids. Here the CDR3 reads CSATGERSDTQYF. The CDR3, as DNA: TGCAGTGCTACAGGAGAGAGGAGTGATACGCAGTATTTT.

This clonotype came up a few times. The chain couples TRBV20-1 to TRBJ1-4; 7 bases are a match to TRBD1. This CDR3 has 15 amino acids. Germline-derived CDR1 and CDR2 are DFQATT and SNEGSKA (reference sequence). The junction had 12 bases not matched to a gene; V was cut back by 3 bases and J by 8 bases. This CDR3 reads CSARLPGTVNEKLFF. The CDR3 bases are TGCAGTGCTAGGCTCCCCGGGACAGTCAACGAAAAACTGTTTTTT.

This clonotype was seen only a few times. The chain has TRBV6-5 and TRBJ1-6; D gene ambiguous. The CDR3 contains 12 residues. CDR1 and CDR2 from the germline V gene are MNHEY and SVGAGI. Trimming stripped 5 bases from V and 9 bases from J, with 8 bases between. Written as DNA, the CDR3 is TGTGCCAGCAGTCCCCGGGGTTCACCCCTCCACTTT. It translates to CASSPRGSPLHF.

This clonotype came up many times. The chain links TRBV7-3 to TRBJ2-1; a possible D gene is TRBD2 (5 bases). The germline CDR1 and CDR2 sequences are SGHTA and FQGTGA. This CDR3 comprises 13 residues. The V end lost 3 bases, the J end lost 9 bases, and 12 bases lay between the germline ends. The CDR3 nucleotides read TGTGCCAGCAGCTTTACCGAGCGGAGTGAGCAGTTCTTC. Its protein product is CASSFTERSEQFF. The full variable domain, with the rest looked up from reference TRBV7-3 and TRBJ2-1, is GAGVSQTPSNKVTEKGKYVELRCDPISGHTALYWYRQSLGQGPEFLIYFQGTGAADDSGLPNDRFFAVRPEGSVSTLKIQRTERGDSAVYLCASSFTERSEQFFGPGTRLTVL.

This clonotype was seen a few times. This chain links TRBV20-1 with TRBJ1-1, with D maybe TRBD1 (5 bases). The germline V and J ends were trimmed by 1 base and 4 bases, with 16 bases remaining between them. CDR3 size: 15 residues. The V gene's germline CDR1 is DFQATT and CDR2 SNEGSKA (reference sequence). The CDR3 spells CSARAPGQGGTEAFF. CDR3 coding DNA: TGCAGTGCTAGAGCCCCCGGGCAGGGCGGCACTGAAGCTTTCTTT.

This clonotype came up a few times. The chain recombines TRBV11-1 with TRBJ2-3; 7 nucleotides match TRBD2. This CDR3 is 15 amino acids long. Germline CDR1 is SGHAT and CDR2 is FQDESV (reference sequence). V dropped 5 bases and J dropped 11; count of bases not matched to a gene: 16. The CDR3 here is CASSPVPLGGRVQYF. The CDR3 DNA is TGTGCCAGCAGCCCGGTCCCTCTGGGGGGGAGGGTGCAGTATTTT.

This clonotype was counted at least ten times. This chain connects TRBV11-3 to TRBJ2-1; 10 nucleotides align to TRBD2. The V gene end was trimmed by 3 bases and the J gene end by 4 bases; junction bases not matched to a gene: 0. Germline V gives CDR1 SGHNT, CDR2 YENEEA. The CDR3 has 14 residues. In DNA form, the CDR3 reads TGTGCCAGCAGCTTTAGCGGGGGGTACAATGAGCAGTTCTTC. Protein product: CASSFSGGYNEQFF.

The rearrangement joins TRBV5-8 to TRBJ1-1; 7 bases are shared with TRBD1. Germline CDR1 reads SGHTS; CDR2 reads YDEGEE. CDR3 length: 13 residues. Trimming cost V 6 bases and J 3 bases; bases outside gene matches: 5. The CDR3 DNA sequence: TGTGCCAGCACAGGGGGGGCGCACACTGAAGCTTTCTTT. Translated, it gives CASTGGAHTEAFF.

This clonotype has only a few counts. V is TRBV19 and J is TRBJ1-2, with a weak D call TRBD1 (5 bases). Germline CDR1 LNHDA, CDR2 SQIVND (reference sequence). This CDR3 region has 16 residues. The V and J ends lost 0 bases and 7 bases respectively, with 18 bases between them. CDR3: CASSIDRRGAISGYTF. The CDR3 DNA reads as TGTGCCAGTAGTATAGATCGTCGGGGCGCGATATCTGGCTACACCTTC.

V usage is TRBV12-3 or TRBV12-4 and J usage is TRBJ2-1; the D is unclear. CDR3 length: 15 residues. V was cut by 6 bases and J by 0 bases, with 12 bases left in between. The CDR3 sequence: CASRPGVTSYNEQFF. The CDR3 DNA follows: TGTGCCAGCAGGCCTGGGGTCACCTCCTACAATGAGCAGTTCTTC.

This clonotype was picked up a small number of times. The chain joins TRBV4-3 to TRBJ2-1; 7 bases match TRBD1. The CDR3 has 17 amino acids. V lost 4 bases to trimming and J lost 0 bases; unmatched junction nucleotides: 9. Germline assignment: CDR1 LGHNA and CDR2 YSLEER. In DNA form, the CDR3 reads TGCGCCAGCAGCCGGCAGATCGACAGGGCCTCCTACAATGAGCAGTTCTTC. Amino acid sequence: CASSRQIDRASYNEQFF.

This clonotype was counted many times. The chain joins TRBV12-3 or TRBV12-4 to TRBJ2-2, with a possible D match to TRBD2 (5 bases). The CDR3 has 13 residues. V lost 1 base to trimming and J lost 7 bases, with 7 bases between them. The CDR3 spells CASSLVAFGELFF. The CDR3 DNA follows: TGTGCCAGCAGTTTAGTAGCGTTCGGGGAGCTGTTTTTT.

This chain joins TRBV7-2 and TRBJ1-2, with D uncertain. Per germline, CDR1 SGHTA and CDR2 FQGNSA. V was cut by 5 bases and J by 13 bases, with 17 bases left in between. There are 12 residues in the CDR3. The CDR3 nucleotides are TGTGCCAGCAGCCCCAGACTTAATTCGGGCACCTTC. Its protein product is CASSPRLNSGTF.

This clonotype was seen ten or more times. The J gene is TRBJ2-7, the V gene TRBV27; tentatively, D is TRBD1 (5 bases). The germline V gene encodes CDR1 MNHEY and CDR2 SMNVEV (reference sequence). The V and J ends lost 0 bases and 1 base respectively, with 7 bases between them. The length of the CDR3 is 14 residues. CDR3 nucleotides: TGTGCCAGCAGTTTATCGTACAGGTCCTACGAGCAGTACTTC. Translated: CASSLSYRSYEQYF.

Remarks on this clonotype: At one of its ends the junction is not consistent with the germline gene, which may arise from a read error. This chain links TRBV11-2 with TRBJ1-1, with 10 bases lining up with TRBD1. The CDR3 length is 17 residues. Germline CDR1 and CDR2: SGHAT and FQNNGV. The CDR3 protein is CASSLERDRGENTEAFF. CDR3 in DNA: TGTGCCAGCAGCCTAGAAAGGGACAGGGGCGAGAACACTGAAGCTTTCTTT.

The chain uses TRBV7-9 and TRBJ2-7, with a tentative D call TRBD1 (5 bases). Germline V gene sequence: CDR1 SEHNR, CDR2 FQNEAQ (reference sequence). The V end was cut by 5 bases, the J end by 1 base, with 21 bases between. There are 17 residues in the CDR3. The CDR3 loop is CASSKSGDSLTSYEQYF. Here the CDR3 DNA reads TGTGCCAGCAGCAAATCCGGAGACAGTCTCACTTCCTACGAGCAGTACTTC.

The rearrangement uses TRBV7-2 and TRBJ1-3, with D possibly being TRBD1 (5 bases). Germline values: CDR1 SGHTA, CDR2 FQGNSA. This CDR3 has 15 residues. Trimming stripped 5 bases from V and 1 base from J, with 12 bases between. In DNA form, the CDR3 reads TGTGCCAGCAGCACGACAGCTGGTTCTGGAAACACCATATATTTT. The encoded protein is CASSTTAGSGNTIYF. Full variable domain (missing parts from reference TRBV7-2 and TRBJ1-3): GAGVSQSPSNKVTEKGKDVELRCDPISGHTALYWYRQSLGQGLEFLIYFQGNSAPDKSGLPSDRFSAERTGGSVSTLTIQRTQQEDSAVYLCASSTTAGSGNTIYFGEGSWLTVV.

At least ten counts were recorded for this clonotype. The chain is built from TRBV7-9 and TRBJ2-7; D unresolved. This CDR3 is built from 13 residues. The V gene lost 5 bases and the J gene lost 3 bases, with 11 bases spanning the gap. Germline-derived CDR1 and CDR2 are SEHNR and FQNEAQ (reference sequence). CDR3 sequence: CASSPIGLYEQYV. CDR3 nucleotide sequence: TGTGCCAGCAGCCCCATAGGTCTCTACGAGCAGTACGTC.

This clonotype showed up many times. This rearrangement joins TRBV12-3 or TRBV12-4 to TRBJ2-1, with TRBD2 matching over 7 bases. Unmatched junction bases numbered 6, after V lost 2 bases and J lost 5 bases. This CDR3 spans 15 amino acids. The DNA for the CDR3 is TGTGCCAGCAGTTTAACGGGGGGTAAACACAATGAGCAGTTCTTC. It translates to CASSLTGGKHNEQFF.

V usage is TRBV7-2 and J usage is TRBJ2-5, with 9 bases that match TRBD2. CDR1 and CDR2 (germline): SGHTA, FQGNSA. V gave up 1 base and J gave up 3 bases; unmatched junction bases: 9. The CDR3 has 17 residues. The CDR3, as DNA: TGTGCCAGCAGCTTAGTGGTTAGCGGGGGACGGGAAGAGACCCAGTACTTC. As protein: CASSLVVSGGREETQYF.

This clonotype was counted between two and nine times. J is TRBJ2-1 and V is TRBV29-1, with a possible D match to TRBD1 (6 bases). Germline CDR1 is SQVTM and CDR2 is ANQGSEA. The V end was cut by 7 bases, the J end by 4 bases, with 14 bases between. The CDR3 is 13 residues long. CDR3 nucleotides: TGCAGCGCAAAGGGGGACCGGTACAATGAGCAGTTCTTC. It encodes CSAKGDRYNEQFF.

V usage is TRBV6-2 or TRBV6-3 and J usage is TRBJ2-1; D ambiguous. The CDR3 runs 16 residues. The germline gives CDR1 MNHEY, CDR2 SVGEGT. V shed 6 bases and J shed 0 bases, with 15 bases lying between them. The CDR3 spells CASSPRTHVSYNEQFF. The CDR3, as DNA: TGTGCCAGCAGCCCCCGGACCCATGTCTCCTACAATGAGCAGTTCTTC.

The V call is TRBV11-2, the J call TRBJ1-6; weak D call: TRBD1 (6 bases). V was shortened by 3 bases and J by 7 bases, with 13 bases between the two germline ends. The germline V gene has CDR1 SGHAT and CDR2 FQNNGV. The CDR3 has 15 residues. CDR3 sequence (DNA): TGTGCCAGCAGCTTTTCCAGGGGAGGCAATTCACCCCTCCACTTT. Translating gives CASSFSRGGNSPLHF.

The CDR3 protein is CASRNTYYEQYV. The DNA for the CDR3 is TGTGCCAGCAGGAACACATACTACGAGCAGTACGTC. The rearrangement uses TRBV6-1 and TRBJ2-7; D is uncertain. Trimming took off 6 bases at V and 3 bases at J, with 9 bases between the two ends. The CDR3 runs 12 residues. The germline CDR1 and CDR2 sequences are MNHNS and SASEGT.